A selection of T cell receptor beta chains follows, all from one sample in a study of OX40 agonist ivuxolimab in advanced cancers. Data came from immunoSEQ multiplex PCR; TCRdb stores just in-frame clones and leaves some out. Found here are about 38,000 clones, 80% to 90% of them singletons; the top ten hold about 43%. The material was CD4+ or CD8+ T cells sorted from blood, obtained in a trial of the OX40 agonist ivuxolimab. The origin of the receptors is an adult with an advanced solid tumor such as melanoma, head and neck, liver or kidney cancer. Both conserved end residues are part of each CDR3. The order of the fields is clone size, V gene, D gene, J gene, CDR3 DNA, CDR3 protein. The D gene is left open where the match is weak. The size of a clone is reported for some rows only, either as once, few or many, or as a class for expanded clones.

clone size: NA
V gene: TRBV27
D gene: NA
J gene: TRBJ1-1
CDR3 DNA: TGTGCCAGCAGTTTAGCACTCCGACCTGCGTCCACTGAAGCTTTCTTT
CDR3 protein: CASSLALRPASTEAFF

clone size: medium-sized
V gene: TRBV12-5
D gene: NA
J gene: TRBJ2-2
CDR3 DNA: TGTGCTAGTGGTTCGGACGTCGGGGAGCTGTTTTTT
CDR3 protein: CASGSDVGELFF

clone size: NA
V gene: TRBV27
D gene: TRBD1
J gene: TRBJ1-1
CDR3 DNA: TGTGCCAGCAAGCCGACAGGGGGCGTCACTGAAGCTTTCTTT
CDR3 protein: CASKPTGGVTEAFF

clone size: NA
V gene: TRBV6-5
D gene: NA
J gene: TRBJ2-7
CDR3 DNA: TGTGCCAGCAGTCCCCGGGTTGGCTCCTACGAGCAGTACTTC
CDR3 protein: CASSPRVGSYEQYF

clone size: NA
V gene: TRBV28
D gene: NA
J gene: TRBJ1-5
CDR3 DNA: TGTGCCAGCACCCTCCTGGGGAATCAGCCCCAGCATTTT
CDR3 protein: CASTLLGNQPQHF

clone size: NA
V gene: TRBV13
D gene: TRBD1
J gene: TRBJ2-3
CDR3 DNA: TGTGCCAGCAGCTTAACCACTGGACAGGGTTCAGATACGCAGTATTTT
CDR3 protein: CASSLTTGQGSDTQYF

clone size: NA
V gene: TRBV5-1
D gene: NA
J gene: TRBJ2-5
CDR3 DNA: TGCGCCAGCAGCTTGTCCCTGAAACAAGAGACCCAGTACTTC
CDR3 protein: CASSLSLKQETQYF

clone size: NA
V gene: TRBV27
D gene: NA
J gene: TRBJ2-3
CDR3 DNA: TGTGCCAGCAGTTTATCGGCAGGACTCTCCCATATGGGTACGCAGTATTTT
CDR3 protein: CASSLSAGLSHMGTQYF

clone size: NA
V gene: TRBV13
D gene: NA
J gene: TRBJ1-4
CDR3 DNA: TGTGCCAGCAGCTTAGGGACAGCTTCCAATGAAAAACTGTTTTTT
CDR3 protein: CASSLGTASNEKLFF

clone size: NA
V gene: TRBV6-5
D gene: NA
J gene: TRBJ2-3
CDR3 DNA: TGTGCCAGCAGTTACGAAGGACGCACAGATACGCAGTATTTT
CDR3 protein: CASSYEGRTDTQYF

clone size: once
V gene: TRBV4-3
D gene: TRBD2
J gene: TRBJ2-1
CDR3 DNA: TGCGCCAGCAGCCAAGAAGGCGGGGGGGCCTTCTACAATGAGCAGTTCTTC
CDR3 protein: CASSQEGGGAFYNEQFF

clone size: NA
V gene: TRBV28
D gene: TRBD2
J gene: TRBJ2-5
CDR3 DNA: TGTGCCAGCAGTTTACTTCTGGCGGGGGGGTACCAAGAGACCCAGTACTTC
CDR3 protein: CASSLLLAGGYQETQYF

clone size: NA
V gene: TRBV9
D gene: NA
J gene: TRBJ1-4
CDR3 DNA: TGTGCCAGCAGCGCCCAGGGGAGTGCAACTAATGAAAAACTGTTTTTT
CDR3 protein: CASSAQGSATNEKLFF

clone size: NA
V gene: TRBV11-2
D gene: TRBD1
J gene: TRBJ1-4
CDR3 DNA: TGTGCCAGCAGCTTATTAGGGCAGGGGGCGGCTAATGAAAAACTGTTTTTT
CDR3 protein: CASSLLGQGAANEKLFF

clone size: NA
V gene: TRBV2
D gene: NA
J gene: TRBJ1-2
CDR3 DNA: TGTGCCAGCAGTGAAGACAGGGTCGGGACTGGCTACACCTTC
CDR3 protein: CASSEDRVGTGYTF

clone size: NA
V gene: TRBV28
D gene: NA
J gene: TRBJ1-4
CDR3 DNA: TGTGCCAGCAAGACCGTAACTAATGAAAAACTGTTTTTT
CDR3 protein: CASKTVTNEKLFF

clone size: NA
V gene: TRBV4-2
D gene: TRBD1
J gene: TRBJ1-1
CDR3 DNA: TGTGCCAGCAGCCGCCCTGTAGACAGGGGAAACACTGAAGCTTTCTTT
CDR3 protein: CASSRPVDRGNTEAFF

clone size: few
V gene: TRBV4-1
D gene: NA
J gene: TRBJ1-2
CDR3 DNA: TGCGCCAGCAGCCAAGATGTAAGGGGTTTGGGAGGCGGCTACACCTTC
CDR3 protein: CASSQDVRGLGGGYTF

clone size: NA
V gene: TRBV10-3
D gene: NA
J gene: TRBJ2-7
CDR3 DNA: TGTGCCATCAGGGCGACAGAGCCCGAGCAGTACTTC
CDR3 protein: CAIRATEPEQYF

clone size: NA
V gene: TRBV6-5
D gene: NA
J gene: TRBJ2-7
CDR3 DNA: TGTGCCAGCAGTTACATTAGGGCGGGGTACGAGCAGTACTTC
CDR3 protein: CASSYIRAGYEQYF

clone size: NA
V gene: TRBV7-9
D gene: TRBD1
J gene: TRBJ1-5
CDR3 DNA: TGTGCCAGCAGCTCGACAGGGGGCAATCAGCCCCAGCATTTT
CDR3 protein: CASSSTGGNQPQHF

clone size: NA
V gene: TRBV27
D gene: TRBD2
J gene: TRBJ2-1
CDR3 DNA: TGTGCCAGCCACGCCACAGGACTAGGGAGCCATGAGCAGTTCTTC
CDR3 protein: CASHATGLGSHEQFF

clone size: NA
V gene: TRBV28
D gene: NA
J gene: TRBJ1-5
CDR3 DNA: TGTGCCAGCAGTCTCACAGGGACTTATCAGCCCCAGCATTTT
CDR3 protein: CASSLTGTYQPQHF

clone size: NA
V gene: TRBV27
D gene: TRBD2
J gene: TRBJ2-7
CDR3 DNA: TGTGCCAGCAGTTTGGGACTAGCCTACGAGCAGTACTTC
CDR3 protein: CASSLGLAYEQYF

clone size: NA
V gene: TRBV9
D gene: NA
J gene: TRBJ2-7
CDR3 DNA: TGTGCCAGCAGCGCCGGATCCTCGGGCTCCTACGAGCAGTACTTC
CDR3 protein: CASSAGSSGSYEQYF

clone size: NA
V gene: TRBV7-9
D gene: NA
J gene: TRBJ1-1
CDR3 DNA: TGTGCCAGCAGCCGATCAGAGGGCCCTGAAGCTTTCTTT
CDR3 protein: CASSRSEGPEAFF

clone size: NA
V gene: TRBV7-9
D gene: NA
J gene: TRBJ1-4
CDR3 DNA: TGTGCCAGCAGCTTTACATCTAATGAAAAACTGTTTTTT
CDR3 protein: CASSFTSNEKLFF

clone size: once
V gene: TRBV28
D gene: TRBD1
J gene: TRBJ1-2
CDR3 DNA: TGTGCCAGCAGTTCCCGGGACAGGGGCCCTTCTAACTATGGCTACACCTTC
CDR3 protein: CASSSRDRGPSNYGYTF

clone size: NA
V gene: TRBV27
D gene: NA
J gene: TRBJ2-5
CDR3 DNA: TGTGCCAGCAGTTTAGGAGCTGGAGACAAGTACTTC
CDR3 protein: CASSLGAGDKYF

clone size: NA
V gene: TRBV6-6
D gene: TRBD1
J gene: TRBJ2-2
CDR3 DNA: TGTGCCAGCAGTGGGACAGGTATCGGGGAGCTGTTTTTT
CDR3 protein: CASSGTGIGELFF

clone size: NA
V gene: TRBV25-1
D gene: TRBD1
J gene: TRBJ2-7
CDR3 DNA: TGTGCCAGCAGTGAATGGGGGCAGGGGGAAAACGAGCAGTACTTC
CDR3 protein: CASSEWGQGENEQYF

clone size: NA
V gene: TRBV27
D gene: NA
J gene: TRBJ2-2
CDR3 DNA: TGTGCCAGCAGCTCTTCCGGGACCTCTCGCACCGGGGAGCTGTTTTTT
CDR3 protein: CASSSSGTSRTGELFF

clone size: once
V gene: TRBV14
D gene: NA
J gene: TRBJ1-6
CDR3 DNA: TGTGCCAGCAGCCGAGAGAGCTCCTATAATTCACCCCTCCACTTT
CDR3 protein: CASSRESSYNSPLHF

clone size: NA
V gene: TRBV7-7
D gene: TRBD1
J gene: TRBJ2-1
CDR3 DNA: TGTGCCAGCAGCTTAGCACCCTACAGGGGGACTTCGGGCAACAATGAGCAGTTCTTC
CDR3 protein: CASSLAPYRGTSGNNEQFF

clone size: once
V gene: TRBV27
D gene: NA
J gene: TRBJ2-7
CDR3 DNA: TGTGCCAGCAGTTTATCGTTACGGACAATACAGTACTTC
CDR3 protein: CASSLSLRTIQYF

clone size: few
V gene: TRBV11-2
D gene: TRBD2
J gene: TRBJ2-1
CDR3 DNA: TGTGCCAGCAGCCTGACTAGCGGGTTCTACAATGAGCAGTTCTTC
CDR3 protein: CASSLTSGFYNEQFF

clone size: once
V gene: TRBV5-1
D gene: TRBD1
J gene: TRBJ2-3
CDR3 DNA: TGCGCCAGCAGCTTGGGGACAGGGGGAAAGGATACGCAGTATTTT
CDR3 protein: CASSLGTGGKDTQYF

clone size: NA
V gene: TRBV5-6
D gene: TRBD1
J gene: TRBJ1-4
CDR3 DNA: TGTGCCAGCAGCTTGTCCGGGACAGGACCAAATGAAAAACTGTTTTTT
CDR3 protein: CASSLSGTGPNEKLFF

clone size: few
V gene: TRBV7-6
D gene: NA
J gene: TRBJ2-3
CDR3 DNA: TGTGCCAGCAGTCCCGAGATCACAGATACGCAGTATTTT
CDR3 protein: CASSPEITDTQYF

clone size: once
V gene: TRBV6-6
D gene: NA
J gene: TRBJ1-1
CDR3 DNA: TGTGCCTCACCGGGACACCCGAACACTGAAGCTTTCTTT
CDR3 protein: CASPGHPNTEAFF

clone size: NA
V gene: TRBV7-9
D gene: TRBD1
J gene: TRBJ2-3
CDR3 DNA: TGTGCCAGCAGCTTAGCCACAGGGGGGGATACGCAGTATTTT
CDR3 protein: CASSLATGGDTQYF

clone size: NA
V gene: TRBV9
D gene: NA
J gene: TRBJ2-3
CDR3 DNA: TGTGCCAGCAGCGTAGAGGGAAGGGATACGCAGTATTTT
CDR3 protein: CASSVEGRDTQYF

clone size: NA
V gene: TRBV6-4
D gene: NA
J gene: TRBJ1-1
CDR3 DNA: TGTGCCAGCAGACAGGGCTTGAACACTGAAGCTTTCTTT
CDR3 protein: CASRQGLNTEAFF

clone size: NA
V gene: TRBV5-6
D gene: NA
J gene: TRBJ2-5
CDR3 DNA: TGTGCCAGCAGCTTGGAGGGGAAAGAGACCCAGTACTTC
CDR3 protein: CASSLEGKETQYF

clone size: once
V gene: TRBV18
D gene: NA
J gene: TRBJ1-3
CDR3 DNA: TGTGCCAGCTCACCACCAGGAGGGGGAAACACCATATATTTT
CDR3 protein: CASSPPGGGNTIYF

clone size: NA
V gene: TRBV2
D gene: NA
J gene: TRBJ2-3
CDR3 DNA: TGTGCCAGCAGTGAAGGTAGGGGTCGCACGGATACGCAGTATTTT
CDR3 protein: CASSEGRGRTDTQYF

clone size: NA
V gene: TRBV7-7
D gene: NA
J gene: TRBJ2-7
CDR3 DNA: TGTGCCAGCAGCTTAGGGGCAGGGGACGAGCAGTACTTC
CDR3 protein: CASSLGAGDEQYF

clone size: NA
V gene: TRBV25-1
D gene: TRBD1
J gene: TRBJ2-3
CDR3 DNA: TGTGCCATCCGAGGACAGGGACCCCTTCACGCAGATACGCAGTATTTT
CDR3 protein: CAIRGQGPLHADTQYF

clone size: NA
V gene: TRBV25-1
D gene: NA
J gene: TRBJ1-1
CDR3 DNA: TGTGCCAGCAGTGAATGGAACACTGAAGCTTTCTTT
CDR3 protein: CASSEWNTEAFF

clone size: NA
V gene: TRBV10-3
D gene: TRBD1
J gene: TRBJ2-7
CDR3 DNA: TGTGCCATCAGTGGAGATAGGGACAGGGTGGACGAGCAGTACTTC
CDR3 protein: CAISGDRDRVDEQYF

clone size: NA
V gene: TRBV29-1
D gene: NA
J gene: TRBJ1-2
CDR3 DNA: TGCAGCGTACAGGTAACGGGCGTGGAAGGCTACACCTTC
CDR3 protein: CSVQVTGVEGYTF

clone size: NA
V gene: TRBV10-2
D gene: TRBD1
J gene: TRBJ2-7
CDR3 DNA: TGCGCCAGCAGCACCGGGACAGGGGATTGGGAGCAGTACTTC
CDR3 protein: CASSTGTGDWEQYF

clone size: once
V gene: TRBV7-6
D gene: TRBD1
J gene: TRBJ1-1
CDR3 DNA: TGTGCCAGCAGCTTATCGATCCAGGGGGCTACCCCTGAAGCTTTCTTT
CDR3 protein: CASSLSIQGATPEAFF

clone size: NA
V gene: TRBV6-1
D gene: NA
J gene: TRBJ2-3
CDR3 DNA: TGTGCCAGCAGTGAATGGAGGGGGGCGTTCACAGATACGCAGTATTTT
CDR3 protein: CASSEWRGAFTDTQYF

clone size: NA
V gene: TRBV9
D gene: TRBD1
J gene: TRBJ1-2
CDR3 DNA: TGTGCCAGCAGCGTAGAGGGACAGCATCCAGGAAGCTATGGCTACACCTTC
CDR3 protein: CASSVEGQHPGSYGYTF

clone size: few
V gene: TRBV5-6
D gene: NA
J gene: TRBJ1-4
CDR3 DNA: TGTGCCAGCAGCTTTCAAGGGACGTATGAAAAACTGTTTTTT
CDR3 protein: CASSFQGTYEKLFF

clone size: NA
V gene: TRBV7-2
D gene: NA
J gene: TRBJ1-4
CDR3 DNA: TGTGCCAGCAGCTTAGAGGGCGGACATAATGAAAAACTGTTTTTT
CDR3 protein: CASSLEGGHNEKLFF